Listed here is a single TCR beta chain. The antigen is not known. V trimming: 5 bases; J trimming: 4 bases; junction bases outside the gene matches: 9. The CDR3 covers 15 residues. The germline gives CDR1 DFQATT, CDR2 SNEGSKA (reference sequence). The source of the sample is a study of blood T cells in healthy people across ages. Study-wide findings and caveats: Versus aged donors, long-lived donors had higher diversity and more naive CD4+ cells.

Primed by a sample-barcoded 5' primer and a J-beta primer mix, a second PCR proceeded for about 7 to 12 cycles. Using its own MiXCR run on the 5' RACE reads, TCRdb lists one record per CDR3 protein. The sample consists of just over 800,000 distinct CDR3 sequences, around two thirds of them appearing once. Sequenced material: blood. The sequence was collected from a young man in good health. This sequence joins TRBV20-1 and TRBJ2-1; 9 positions match TRBD2. The CDR3 sequence is CSASMSGGPYNEQFF. CDR3 DNA: TGCAGTGCTTCCATGAGCGGGGGGCCTTACAATGAGCAGTTCTTC.